This T cell receptor beta chain was observed in a study of blood T cell repertoires in COVID-19. Whole-study context: The study drew acute and convalescent COVID-19 samples from the United States, Italy and Spain. T cells, B-cell-depleted T cells, or PBMCs supplied cDNA or gDNA.

The J segment lost 4 bases and the V segment lost 0 bases, leaving 5 bases of the junction unmatched. The CDR3 spans 16 residues. Germline V CDR1 and CDR2: SEHNR, FQNEAQ (reference sequence). In the original processing: Amplification of reference gene primers was used by the study to estimate nucleated cell counts. Repertoires were generated with immunoSEQ multiplex PCR, while TCRdb's copy carries only in-frame clones and drops some. V, J and clone size reflect that table, while D and trimming were determined from the DNA. The sample contains under 250,000 clones, 84% of which appear only once. The chain has TRBV7-9 and TRBJ1-3, with 8 bases identical to TRBD1. The receptor was isolated from a human donor in a cohort sampled during active COVID-19. The sample comprised peripheral blood. In DNA, the CDR3 is TGTGCCAGCAGCTTAGCATATCCAGGGGGCGGAAACACCATATATTTT. Protein sequence: CASSLAYPGGGNTIYF.